These 16 T cell receptor beta chains were all obtained from the same sample, sequenced in a study of blood T cells in healthy people across ages. The use of a sample-barcoded 5' primer and a J-beta primer mix characterized a second PCR of roughly 7 to 12 cycles. TCRdb ran MiXCR on the 5' RACE reads and lists one entry per CDR3 protein. The profile shows approximately 800,000 distinct CDR3 sequences, around 24% of them singletons. This same sample was also part of a study on T cells of mothers and their children.

Source material: blood. These receptors were taken from a boy aged 10-17 years in good health.

The gene calls are TRBV5-1 and TRBJ2-2; D is unresolved. Germline loops: CDR1 SGHRS, CDR2 YFSETQ. Trimming stripped 5 bases from V and 4 bases from J, with 9 bases between. The CDR3 covers 13 residues. CDR3 region: CASSKSPTGELFF. CDR3 in DNA: TGCGCCAGCAGTAAGAGCCCCACCGGGGAGCTGTTTTTT.

This clonotype appeared a few times. This chain links TRBV30 with TRBJ1-4; D remains unclear. CDR1 is GTSNPN, CDR2 SVGIG, per germline (reference sequence). The CDR3 runs to 16 residues. V was cut by 4 bases and J by 7 bases, with 22 bases left in between. The CDR3 DNA sequence: TGTGCCTGGAACGGTGGTGTCGGGCAACTTACTGAAAAACTGTTTTTT. Translating gives CAWNGGVGQLTEKLFF.

The J gene is TRBJ2-5, the V gene TRBV20-1; 8 bases are a match to TRBD2. The J call may be wrong; the DNA end is better matched by TRBJ2-1. In germline, CDR1 is DFQATT, CDR2 SNEGSKA (reference sequence). This CDR3 is built from 15 residues. In DNA, the CDR3 is TGCAGTGCTAGAGATTTAGTAGCGGGGTACAATGAGCAGTTCTTC. Its protein is CSARDLVAGYNEQFF.

The V and J genes are TRBV12-3 or TRBV12-4 and TRBJ1-1; D ambiguous. This CDR3 comprises 14 residues. The V end was cut by 1 base, the J end by 3 bases, with 9 bases between. CDR3 in DNA: TGTGCCAGCAGTTTAGGAGCCGTGGACACTGAAGCTTTCTTT. Protein product: CASSLGAVDTEAFF.

The chain joins TRBV6-5 to TRBJ2-1; TRBD2 matches at 7 bases. The junction had 8 bases not matched to a gene; V was cut back by 6 bases and J by 6 bases. This CDR3 region has 14 residues. CDR1 is MNHEY, CDR2 SVGAGI, per germline. The DNA for the CDR3 is TGTGCCAGCAGCCGAGGAACTAGCGTCAATGAGCAGTTCTTC. This gives the protein CASSRGTSVNEQFF.

The V gene is TRBV15, the J gene TRBJ2-2; 12 bases agree with TRBD1. The length of the CDR3 is 13 residues. Germline V gives CDR1 LNHNV, CDR2 YYDKDF (reference sequence). V trimming: 8 bases; J trimming: 7 bases; junction bases outside the gene matches: 2. The CDR3 DNA sequence: TGTGCCACCGGGACAGGGGGCTTCGGGGAGCTGTTTTTT. This sequence encodes CATGTGGFGELFF.

This clonotype has more than one count but fewer than ten. The chain carries TRBV4-2 and TRBJ2-5; TRBD2 matches 7 bases. V lost 0 bases and J lost 6; bases outside the gene matches: 13. The CDR3 contains 17 residues. The germline CDR1 and CDR2 sequences are LGHNA and YNFKEQ. For the CDR3, the DNA is TGTGCCAGCAGCCAAGAGATCACCCCGGGGGGTCTAAAGACCCAGTACTTC. This gives the protein CASSQEITPGGLKTQYF.

This sequence joins TRBV27 and TRBJ2-6; weak D call: TRBD2 (6 bases). V lost 4 bases and J lost 2, with 15 bases in between. From germline, CDR1 is MNHEY and CDR2 SMNVEV (reference sequence). The CDR3 contains 17 residues. The chain's CDR3 is CASSSSRGTAGANVLTF. The CDR3 DNA reads as TGTGCCAGCAGTTCCTCCCGGGGGACTGCTGGGGCCAACGTCCTGACTTTC.

The chain has TRBV9 and TRBJ2-5; weak D call: TRBD2 (5 bases). The end of the DNA aligns better with TRBJ2-7, so the J call may be wrong. The CDR3 totals 14 residues. Looked up from germline, CDR1 is SGDLS and CDR2 is YYNGEE. In DNA form, the CDR3 reads TGTGCCAGCAGCGTAGAACCGGGGAGCTACGAGCAGTACTTC. This encodes CASSVEPGSYEQYF.

This clonotype has a handful of counts. This CDR3 fails to terminate in the conserved phenylalanine or tryptophan, so it likely reflects a read error. The chain recombines TRBV9 with TRBJ2-7, with TRBD2 matching over 15 bases. Trimming cost V 6 bases and J 7 bases; bases outside gene matches: 5. Germline V gene data show CDR1 as SGDLS and CDR2 as YYNGEE. This CDR3 region has 14 residues. The CDR3 coding sequence is TGTGCCAGCACCCCAGGGACTAGCGGGGGGGAGCAGTACCTC. It specifies CASTPGTSGGEQYL.

The chain links TRBV30 to TRBJ1-2; weak D call: TRBD1 (5 bases). CDR1 and CDR2 (germline): GTSNPN, SVGIG (reference sequence). There are 13 residues in the CDR3. Trimming took 2 bases from V and 6 from J, leaving 13 bases between them. This CDR3 reads CAWSRKGSDGYTF. Here the CDR3 DNA reads TGTGCCTGGAGTAGGAAGGGGTCGGATGGCTACACCTTC.

This clonotype was seen many times. V is TRBV12-3 or TRBV12-4 and J is TRBJ2-7; D is unresolved. This CDR3 is built from 12 residues. Trimming shortened V by 5 bases and J by 5 bases, and 10 bases separated the two germline ends. Here the CDR3 reads CASSPGPHEQYF. The CDR3 DNA is TGTGCCAGCAGTCCCGGACCCCACGAGCAGTACTTC.

The V and J genes are TRBV20-1 and TRBJ1-4; D is perhaps TRBD1 (5 bases). Looked up from germline, CDR1 is DFQATT and CDR2 is SNEGSKA (reference sequence). The CDR3 extends over 13 amino acids. V lost 6 bases and J lost 4, with 12 bases in between. In DNA form, the CDR3 reads TGCAGTGCAAAACAGGACCTTAATGAAAAACTGTTTTTT. Its protein is CSAKQDLNEKLFF.

This clonotype was counted a few times. V and J are TRBV6-5 and TRBJ1-2; D is unclear. Trimming pared 0 bases from V and 4 bases from J, leaving 12 bases between. Per the germline V gene, CDR1 is MNHEY and CDR2 is SVGAGI. This CDR3 is built from 15 residues. Written as DNA, the CDR3 is TGTGCCAGCAGTTACTCGGACGGGTATCTCTATGGCTACACCTTC. It yields the protein CASSYSDGYLYGYTF.

This clonotype was observed a handful of times. The chain combines TRBV4-1 with TRBJ2-4; D unresolved. This CDR3 comprises 12 residues. Germline V gene lookup returns CDR1 MGHRA and CDR2 YSYEKL. The V and J ends lost 0 bases and 6 bases respectively, with 3 bases between them. The CDR3 spells CASSQDRNIQYF. The CDR3 DNA is TGCGCCAGCAGCCAAGACAGAAACATTCAGTACTTC.

This clonotype turned up a few times. The V call is TRBV25-1, the J call TRBJ2-6; 9 bases align to TRBD1. Germline V CDR1 and CDR2: MGHDK, SYGVNS. V gave up 0 bases and J gave up 2 bases; unmatched junction bases: 8. This CDR3 has 19 amino acids. The chain's CDR3 is CASSEYDRGIGAGANVLTF. CDR3 sequence (DNA): TGTGCCAGCAGTGAATATGACAGGGGGATCGGCGCTGGGGCCAACGTCCTGACTTTC.